This is a list of T cell receptor beta chains from one sample in a study of blood T cell repertoires in COVID-19. Generated by immunoSEQ multiplex PCR, the TCRdb table keeps only in-frame clones and is missing some. This table has 100,000 to 150,000 clones, around four fifths appearing once. Sequencing was performed on peripheral blood. These receptors came from a human donor in a cohort sampled during active COVID-19. CDR3s include the opening cysteine and the closing phenylalanine or tryptophan. Fields, in order: J gene, D gene, clone size, V gene, CDR3 DNA, CDR3 protein. The D gene is left open where the match is weak. Where a row states a size, it is once, few, many or the class of an expanded clone; other rows omit it.

TRBJ1-2,.,once,TRBV7-2,TGTGCCAGCAGCATCCAAGGACAGAACTATGGCTACACCTTC,CASSIQGQNYGYTF
TRBJ1-2,.,.,TRBV12-3/TRBV12-4,TGTGCCAGCAGTTTCAAGGGAGGTGGCTACACCTTC,CASSFKGGGYTF
TRBJ2-1,.,.,TRBV3-1/TRBV3-2,TGTGCCAGCAGCCAAGGGATCGAGGTCGGTGGTGAGCAGTTCTTC,CASSQGIEVGGEQFF
TRBJ2-3,TRBD2,.,TRBV27,TGTGCCAGCAGCCCACAGCGGGGAGTTAGCACAGATACGCAGTATTTT,CASSPQRGVSTDTQYF
TRBJ2-7,TRBD2,.,TRBV28,TGTGCCAGCAGTAGTAGCGGGGGGCTGGAGCAGTACTTC,CASSSSGGLEQYF
TRBJ2-1,TRBD1,.,TRBV24-1,TGTGCCACCAGTGCGCAGGGGGCGCGGAATGAGCAGTTCTTC,CATSAQGARNEQFF
TRBJ1-5,TRBD1,.,TRBV29-1,TGCAGCACCCGGGACAGGGGGAAATTTGGCAATCAGCCCCAGCATTTT,CSTRDRGKFGNQPQHF
TRBJ2-1,TRBD2,.,TRBV5-1,TGCGCCAGCAGCAATCAGGGACTAGCCAATGAGCAGTTCTTC,CASSNQGLANEQFF
TRBJ1-2,.,.,TRBV4-2,TGTGCCAGCAGCCAAGATTCCGGTAGCTATGGCTACACCTTC,CASSQDSGSYGYTF
TRBJ2-5,.,.,TRBV7-9,TGTGCCAGCAGCTTGTGGGGCAGGGAGACCCAGTACTTC,CASSLWGRETQYF
TRBJ1-1,.,.,TRBV11-2,TGTGCCAGCAGCGCCAGGGATCCAGGACGGAGCTTGAACACTGAAGCTTTCTTT,CASSARDPGRSLNTEAFF
TRBJ1-2,.,.,TRBV7-2,TGTGCCAGCAGCCAGATGGTTAACTATGGCTACACCTTC,CASSQMVNYGYTF
TRBJ2-3,TRBD2,once,TRBV6-2/TRBV6-3,TGTGCCAGCAGTTCGGGACTAGCGGGAACAGATACGCAGTATTTT,CASSSGLAGTDTQYF
TRBJ1-2,TRBD1,.,TRBV7-3,TGTGCCAGCAGCTTAAACAGGGGTTCGTATGGCTACACCTTC,CASSLNRGSYGYTF
TRBJ2-1,TRBD2,.,TRBV7-6,TGTGCCAGCAGCCCACACTCCATCGGGAGGGGCGGCTATGAGCAGTTCTTC,CASSPHSIGRGGYEQFF
TRBJ2-3,.,few,TRBV18,TGTGCCAGCTCACCAGTGTCCAACACAGATACGCAGTATTTT,CASSPVSNTDTQYF
TRBJ2-5,.,.,TRBV7-2,TGTGCCAGTACCGAGGCCCATCATCGAAAAGAGACCCAGTACTTC,CASTEAHHRKETQYF
TRBJ2-3,.,.,TRBV20-1,TGCAGTACCCCAGGGACAGATACGCAGTATTTT,CSTPGTDTQYF
TRBJ2-6,.,.,TRBV19,TGTGCCAGTAGTATGTTTCAGGGATCTGGGGCCAACGTCCTGACTTTC,CASSMFQGSGANVLTF
TRBJ1-6,TRBD1,.,TRBV4-1,TGCGCCAGCGGGACAGCAGTTCGACAATCACCCCTCCACTTT,CASGTAVRQSPLHF
TRBJ2-5,.,.,TRBV15,TGTGCCACCAGCAGAGATAGTAGAGAGACCCAGTACTTC,CATSRDSRETQYF
TRBJ2-1,.,.,TRBV14,TGTGCCAGCAGTCCATCCCCAGGGTTACGGTTCTTC,CASSPSPGLRFF
TRBJ2-5,.,few,TRBV28,TGTGCCAGCAGTTGGGAGCTAAGACAAGAGACCCAGTACTTC,CASSWELRQETQYF
TRBJ1-2,.,.,TRBV6-2/TRBV6-3,TGTGCCAGCAGCCACCGGGGTCGGGCTGGCTACACCTTC,CASSHRGRAGYTF
TRBJ1-6,TRBD1,few,TRBV2,TGTGCCACCGAGCGGGACAGGGGTAATTCACCCCTCCACTTT,CATERDRGNSPLHF
TRBJ1-5,.,.,TRBV5-1,TGCGCCAGCAGCGTCTCAGGGCCTTTCAATCAGCCCCAGCATTTT,CASSVSGPFNQPQHF
TRBJ2-3,TRBD2,.,TRBV5-4,TGTGCCAGCAGAGAGACTAGCGGAAGCACAGATACGCAGTATTTT,CASRETSGSTDTQYF
TRBJ2-5,.,.,TRBV9,TGTGCCAGCAGCATGGGGGCAGGGCTAGAGACCCAGTACTTC,CASSMGAGLETQYF
TRBJ1-1,.,.,TRBV28,TGTGCCAGCAGTTTCCCAAACAGGGCCGAAGCTTTCTTT,CASSFPNRAEAFF
TRBJ2-5,TRBD1,once,TRBV28,TGTGCCAGCAGGCGACAGGGGGCTGAGACCCAGTACTTC,CASRRQGAETQYF
TRBJ2-7,.,.,TRBV21-1,TGTGCCATCCCCAGGGTATACGAGCAGTACTTC,CAIPRVYEQYF
TRBJ1-3,.,.,TRBV9,TGTGCCAGCAGCGTAGGCAGCTCTGGAAACACCATATATTTT,CASSVGSSGNTIYF
TRBJ2-7,.,.,TRBV7-2,TGTGCCAGCAGCACCACTACAGGACCGAACTACGAGCAGTACTTC,CASSTTTGPNYEQYF